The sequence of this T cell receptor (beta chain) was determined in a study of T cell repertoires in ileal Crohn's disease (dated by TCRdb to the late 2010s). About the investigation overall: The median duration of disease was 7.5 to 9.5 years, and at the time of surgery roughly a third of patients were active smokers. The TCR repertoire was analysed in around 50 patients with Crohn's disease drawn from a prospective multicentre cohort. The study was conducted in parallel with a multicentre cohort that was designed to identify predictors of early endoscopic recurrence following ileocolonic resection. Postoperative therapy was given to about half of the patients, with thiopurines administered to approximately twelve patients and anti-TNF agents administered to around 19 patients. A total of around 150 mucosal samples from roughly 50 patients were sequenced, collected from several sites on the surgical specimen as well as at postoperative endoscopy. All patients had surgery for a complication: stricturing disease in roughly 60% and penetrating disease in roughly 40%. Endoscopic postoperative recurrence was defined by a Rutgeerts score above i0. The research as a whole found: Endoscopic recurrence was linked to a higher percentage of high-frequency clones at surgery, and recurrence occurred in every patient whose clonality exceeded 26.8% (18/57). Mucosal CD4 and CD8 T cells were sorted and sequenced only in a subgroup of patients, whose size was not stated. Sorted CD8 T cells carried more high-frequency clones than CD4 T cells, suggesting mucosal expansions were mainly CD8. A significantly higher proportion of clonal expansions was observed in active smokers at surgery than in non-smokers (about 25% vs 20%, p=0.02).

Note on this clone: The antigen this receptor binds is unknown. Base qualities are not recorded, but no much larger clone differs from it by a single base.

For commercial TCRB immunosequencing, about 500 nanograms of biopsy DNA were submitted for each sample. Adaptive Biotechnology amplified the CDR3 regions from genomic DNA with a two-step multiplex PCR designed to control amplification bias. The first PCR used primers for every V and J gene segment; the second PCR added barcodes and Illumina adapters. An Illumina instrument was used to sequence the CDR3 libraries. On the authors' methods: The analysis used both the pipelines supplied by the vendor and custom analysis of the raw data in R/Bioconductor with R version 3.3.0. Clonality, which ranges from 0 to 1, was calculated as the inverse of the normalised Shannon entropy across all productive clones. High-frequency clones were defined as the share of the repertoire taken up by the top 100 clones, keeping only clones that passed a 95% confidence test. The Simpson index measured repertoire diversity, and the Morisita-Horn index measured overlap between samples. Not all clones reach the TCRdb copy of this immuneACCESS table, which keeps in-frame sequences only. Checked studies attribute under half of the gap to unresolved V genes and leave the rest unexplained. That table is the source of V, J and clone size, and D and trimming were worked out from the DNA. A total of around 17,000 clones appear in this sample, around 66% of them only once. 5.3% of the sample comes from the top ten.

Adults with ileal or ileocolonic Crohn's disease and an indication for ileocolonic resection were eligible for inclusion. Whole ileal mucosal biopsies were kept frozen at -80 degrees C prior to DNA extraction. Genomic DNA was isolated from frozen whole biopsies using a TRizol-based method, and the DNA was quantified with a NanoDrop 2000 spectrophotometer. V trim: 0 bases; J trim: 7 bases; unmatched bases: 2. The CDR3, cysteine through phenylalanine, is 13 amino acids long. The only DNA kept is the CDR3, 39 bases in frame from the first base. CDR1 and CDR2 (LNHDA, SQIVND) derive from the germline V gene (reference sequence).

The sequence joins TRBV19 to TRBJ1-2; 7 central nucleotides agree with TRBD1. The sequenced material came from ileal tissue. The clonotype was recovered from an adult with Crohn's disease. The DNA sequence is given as TGTGCCAGTAGTATAGAAGAGGGGGCTGGCTACACCTTC. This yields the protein CASSIEEGAGYTF.